Following are 20 T cell receptor beta chains from one sample sequenced in a study of OX40 agonist ivuxolimab in advanced cancers. Generated by immunoSEQ multiplex PCR, the TCRdb table keeps only in-frame clones and is missing some. The top ten clones hold 28% of a sample with 5,500 to 7,000 clones, about 76% of them seen once. Source: CD4+ or CD8+ T cells sorted from blood, taken in a trial of the OX40 agonist ivuxolimab. The receptors derive from an adult with an advanced solid tumor such as melanoma, head and neck, liver or kidney cancer.

The V gene is TRBV29-1, the J gene TRBJ2-7; the D gene is possibly TRBD1 (5 bases). CDR3 length: 12 residues. V gave up 1 base and J gave up 3 bases, with 7 bases separating them. CDR1 is SQVTM, CDR2 ANQGSEA, per germline. DNA for the CDR3: TGCAGCGTTGAAGCAGGGCGCTACGAGCAGTACTTC. It codes for CSVEAGRYEQYF.

This clone was seen just once. The chain uses TRBV19 and TRBJ1-1; 7 bases fit TRBD1. With 1 base clipped from V and 3 bases from J, the junction kept 5 bases outside the gene matches. CDR1 is LNHDA and CDR2 is SQIVND in the germline V gene (reference sequence). CDR3 length equals 15 residues. The CDR3, as DNA: TGTGCCAGTAGTATAGGGTGGAGGGGGCACACTGAAGCTTTCTTT. Translated, it gives CASSIGWRGHTEAFF.

V gene TRBV19 combines with J gene TRBJ2-1; 7 bases agree with TRBD1. J gave up 2 bases and V 5 bases, and 6 bases lay outside the gene matches. Per the germline V gene, CDR1 is LNHDA and CDR2 is SQIVND (reference sequence). The CDR3 consists of 15 residues. For the CDR3, the DNA is TGTGCCAGTAGTTCCCTCGGGACAGCCTACAATGAGCAGTTCTTC. Translation gives CASSSLGTAYNEQFF.

The chain carries TRBV4-1 and TRBJ2-5; TRBD1 might be the D (7 bases). The J call may be in error: the DNA end matches TRBJ2-7 better. Per germline, CDR1 MGHRA and CDR2 YSYEKL. The CDR3 loop spans 15 amino acids. CDR3 sequence (DNA): TGCGCCAGCAGCCAACCGACAGGGAGGAGGGACGAGCAGTACTTC. This gives the protein CASSQPTGRRDEQYF.

This clone showed up just a few times. In DNA, the CDR3 is TGTGCCAGCAGCTTAGTTGAGGGGGGTATTTGGGATGAGCAGTTCTTC. Translating it yields CASSLVEGGIWDEQFF. This chain links TRBV7-2 with TRBJ2-1; D is possibly TRBD1 or TRBD2 (6 bases each). In germline, CDR1 is SGHTA, CDR2 FQGNSA. The CDR3 has 16 residues. V shed 1 base and J shed 8 bases, with 18 bases lying between them.

This clone appeared once. The chain combines TRBV27 with TRBJ2-7; 10 positions agree with TRBD1. The CDR3 length is 14 residues. The germline gives CDR1 MNHEY, CDR2 SMNVEV (reference sequence). V shed 2 bases, J shed 2 bases, and the junction held 0 bases outside the gene matches. The CDR3 sequence is CASSLGTGAYEQYF. CDR3 sequence (DNA): TGTGCCAGCAGTTTAGGGACAGGGGCCTACGAGCAGTACTTC.

V is TRBV12-5 and J is TRBJ2-7; 7 bases align to TRBD2. The germline V gene encodes CDR1 LGHNT and CDR2 FRNRAP. This CDR3 contains 15 residues. V trimming: 1 base; J trimming: 0 bases; junction bases outside the gene matches: 3. CDR3 sequence (DNA): TGTGCTAGTGGTTTGGCTAGCGGCCTCTCCTACGAGCAGTACTTC. Its translation is CASGLASGLSYEQYF.

The chain joins TRBV9 to TRBJ2-5; D is tentatively TRBD1 or TRBD2 (6 bases each). Germline CDR1 is SGDLS and CDR2 is YYNGEE. V was cut by 0 bases and J by 4 bases, with 10 bases left in between. The CDR3 contains 14 residues. The CDR3 loop reads CASSVGRGRETQYF. The CDR3 nucleotides read TGTGCCAGCAGCGTAGGTCGGGGGCGAGAGACCCAGTACTTC.

This rearrangement joins TRBV28 to TRBJ2-7, with TRBD2 as a possible D gene (5 bases). CDR1 MDHEN and CDR2 SYDVKM come from the germline V gene. This CDR3 has 14 amino acids. Trimming shortened V by 7 bases and J by 3 bases, and 16 bases separated the two germline ends. CDR3 nucleotide sequence: TGTGCCAGCACCTCTACGGGAACCCTCTACGAGCAGTACTTC. Protein: CASTSTGTLYEQYF.

CDR3 bases: TGTGCCAGCAGTTTATTCGGAGGGGGCTCCTACGAGCAGTACTTC. Translated, it gives CASSLFGGGSYEQYF. The chain combines TRBV27 with TRBJ2-7, with D tentatively TRBD1 or TRBD2 (6 bases each). The ends were cut back, 1 base at V and 0 bases at J, with 10 bases in the middle. CDR1 MNHEY and CDR2 SMNVEV come from the germline V gene (reference sequence). This CDR3 comprises 15 residues.

This clone was recorded a few times. CDR3 nucleotides: TGTGCCAGCAGAGGTGGGACGGCCTACAATGAGCAGTTCTTC. Protein sequence: CASRGGTAYNEQFF. This chain joins TRBV2 and TRBJ2-1; tentatively, D is TRBD1 or TRBD2 (5 bases each). Between the trimmed V and J ends, which lost 6 bases and 2 bases, there was a span of 11 bases. The CDR3 spans 14 residues. Germline loops: CDR1 SNHLY, CDR2 FYNNEI.

The CDR3 nucleotides are TGTGCCATCAGTGAGTCGGGCGGCGCGAACACCGGGGAGCTGTTTTTT. Its translation is CAISESGGANTGELFF. This chain links TRBV10-3 with TRBJ2-2, with no clear D. V shed 0 bases and J shed 0 bases, with 8 bases lying between them. This CDR3 is built from 16 residues. Germline values: CDR1 ENHRY, CDR2 SYGVKD.

The CDR3 loop reads CASSQVRTGEDTEAFF. In DNA, the CDR3 is TGCGCCAGCAGCCAAGTCCGGACAGGGGAGGACACTGAAGCTTTCTTT. The chain uses TRBV4-1 and TRBJ1-1; TRBD1 agrees at 9 bases. This CDR3 is 16 amino acids long. The trim removed 1 base at V and 3 bases at J, leaving 6 bases unmatched. Looked up from germline, CDR1 is MGHRA and CDR2 is YSYEKL.

The chain uses TRBV7-2 and TRBJ1-3; D remains ambiguous. This CDR3 region has 17 residues. The germline gives CDR1 SGHTA, CDR2 FQGNSA. Between the trimmed V and J ends, which lost 5 bases and 0 bases, there was a span of 17 bases. CDR3 sequence (DNA): TGTGCCAGCAGCCCCCCGGGTCTTATTTACTCTGGAAACACCATATATTTT. Protein: CASSPPGLIYSGNTIYF.

The chain has TRBV7-9 and TRBJ1-4; a possible D gene is TRBD1 (5 bases). The CDR3 length is 15 residues. Trimming pared 1 base from V and 7 bases from J, leaving 13 bases between. CDR1 and CDR2 (germline): SEHNR, FQNEAQ (reference sequence). The DNA of the CDR3 is TGTGCCAGCAGCTTAGTCGTCCAGGGAGGTGAAAAACTGTTTTTT. Translation: CASSLVVQGGEKLFF.

The chain employs TRBV4-1 and TRBJ2-1; TRBD2 might be the D (5 bases). CDR1 is MGHRA and CDR2 is YSYEKL in the germline V gene. The CDR3 length is 15 residues. Deletions cut 2 bases from V and 1 base from J, with 9 bases between. CDR3: CASSQRRSSYNEQFF. In DNA form, the CDR3 reads TGCGCCAGCAGCCAAAGGAGGAGTTCCTACAATGAGCAGTTCTTC.

The chain joins TRBV28 to TRBJ2-1, with 7 bases aligning to TRBD1. V lost 6 bases and J lost 0; bases outside the gene matches: 5. Germline lookup yields CDR1 MDHEN and CDR2 SYDVKM. This CDR3 contains 15 residues. CDR3 sequence (DNA): TGTGCCAGCAGAAGGACAGGCGCCTCCTACAATGAGCAGTTCTTC. Translation gives CASRRTGASYNEQFF.

This clone has only a few counts. The rearrangement uses TRBV9 and TRBJ1-1; no firm D call. This CDR3 contains 13 residues. Per the germline V gene, CDR1 is SGDLS and CDR2 is YYNGEE. V was shortened by 0 bases and J by 6 bases, with 9 bases between the two germline ends. The CDR3 spells CASSVDFASEAFF. DNA for the CDR3: TGTGCCAGCAGCGTAGACTTCGCCTCTGAAGCTTTCTTT.

The chain's CDR3 is CASSLLGGGELFF. DNA for the CDR3: TGTGCCAGCAGCTTATTAGGCGGCGGGGAGCTGTTTTTT. V and J are TRBV7-2 and TRBJ2-2, with D unresolved. The germline gives CDR1 SGHTA, CDR2 FQGNSA. This CDR3 region has 13 residues. V gave up 2 bases and J gave up 7 bases, with 8 bases separating them. The full variable domain, its missing parts supplied by reference TRBV7-2 and TRBJ2-2, is GAGVSQSPSNKVTEKGKDVELRCDPISGHTALYWYRQSLGQGLEFLIYFQGNSAPDKSGLPSDRFSAERTGGSVSTLTIQRTQQEDSAVYLCASSLLGGGELFFGEGSRLTVL.

The sample holds one count of this clone. The chain has TRBV7-9 and TRBJ1-1; 10 bases are shared with TRBD1. Germline V gives CDR1 SEHNR, CDR2 FQNEAQ (reference sequence). J was trimmed by 4 bases and V by 6 bases; bases with no gene match: 8. The CDR3 extends over 15 amino acids. CDR3 sequence reads: CASRRTGGGSTEAFF. The DNA for the CDR3 is TGTGCCAGCAGACGGACAGGGGGTGGGAGCACTGAAGCTTTCTTT. Based on the CDR3 plus reference TRBV7-9 and TRBJ1-1, the full variable domain is DTGVSQNPRHKITKRGQNVTFRCDPISEHNRLYWYRQTLGQGPEFLTYFQNEAQLEKSRLLSDRFSAERPKGSFSTLEIQRTEQGDSAMYLCASRRTGGGSTEAFFGQGTRLTVV.